Only a few counts were recorded for the clone carrying this T cell receptor (beta chain). This sample was included in a study of blood T cell repertoires in COVID-19. Study at large: Italy, Spain and the United States were the sources of the convalescent and acute COVID-19 samples. In each case, the material was cDNA or gDNA derived from T cells, B-cell-depleted T cells, or PBMCs.

Methods used by the authors: Scientists estimated how many nucleated cells there were by amplifying reference gene primers. Here immunoSEQ multiplex PCR was the method, and the copy in TCRdb shows in-frame clones only, minus some. The D gene and trimming were derived from the DNA, and the V and J assignments and clone size from that table. The repertoire holds approximately 100,000 clones, with roughly 79% as singletons. The CDR3 runs 14 residues. The ends lost 3 bases at V and 4 bases at J; junction bases unmatched: 5. Germline CDR1 SGHNT, CDR2 YYREEE (reference sequence). The source of this sequence is a man between 65 and 85 years old with acute or convalescent COVID-19. The chain links TRBV5-4 to TRBJ2-7, with 9 bases matching TRBD1. Sequenced input: peripheral blood. CDR3 nucleotides: TGTGCCAGCAGCTCCCCCGGACAGGGGTACGAGCAGTACTTC. The encoded protein is CASSSPGQGYEQYF.